One sample yielded the 10 T cell receptor beta chains listed below, sequenced in a study of human T cells and chemical hapten exposure. A single record per CDR3 protein comes from TCRdb applying MiXCR to the RACE reads. This sample carries over 65,000 distinct CDR3 sequences, around 10% of them seen once, and the ten largest clones take approximately 1.5%. Time point described: patch test 3, about 24 weeks after DPC sensitization. Sample treatment: therapeutic diphenylcyclopropenone sensitization with weekly scalp DPC. The sequenced sample was whole blood, obtained in connection with sensitization to the hapten diphenylcyclopropenone (DPC). The receptor set was obtained from a woman aged 50 to 65 with alopecia areata. Some clones in this sample may be carry-over from other donors' samples.

The chain combines TRBV13 with TRBJ1-6; weak D call: TRBD1 (5 bases). CDR1 PRHDT and CDR2 FYEKMQ come from the germline V gene (reference sequence). V was clipped by 5 bases and J by 5 bases, with 13 bases between them. The CDR3 contains 15 residues. The CDR3 DNA reads as TGTGCCAGCAGCCCGAGACAGAGCCATAATTCACCCCTCCACTTT. This encodes CASSPRQSHNSPLHF.

The table lists this clonotype with many counts. The chain couples TRBV20-1 to TRBJ2-3; D is undetermined. The CDR3 has 11 residues. Trimming removed 0 bases from V and 6 bases from J, with 4 bases in between. Germline-derived CDR1 and CDR2 are DFQATT and SNEGSKA (reference sequence). The CDR3 loop reads CSARDWDTQYF. The CDR3 nucleotides are TGCAGTGCTAGAGATTGGGATACGCAGTATTTT.

The J gene is TRBJ1-5, the V gene TRBV7-8; a possible D gene is TRBD1 (5 bases). Trimming removed 1 base at V and 8 bases at J, with 15 bases between. This CDR3 spans 15 amino acids. CDR1 SGHVS and CDR2 FQNEAQ come from the germline V gene. The CDR3 reads CASSLGGGTVEPQHF. CDR3 coding DNA: TGTGCCAGCAGCTTAGGTGGGGGTACGGTTGAGCCCCAGCATTTT. The complete variable domain, with remaining parts taken from reference TRBV7-8 and TRBJ1-5, reads GAGVSQSPRYKVAKRGQDVALRCDPISGHVSLFWYQQALGQGPEFLTYFQNEAQLDKSGLPSDRFFAERPEGSVSTLKIQRTQQEDSAVYLCASSLGGGTVEPQHFGDGTRLSIL.

This clonotype was seen many times. This sequence joins TRBV3-1 and TRBJ2-1; 11 bases align to TRBD2. From germline, CDR1 is LGHDT and CDR2 YNNKEL (reference sequence). V was clipped by 2 bases and J by 5 bases; unmatched bases: 5. The CDR3 has 16 amino acids. As DNA, the CDR3 is TGTGCCAGCAGCCAAAATAGCGGGAGGGCCGACAATGAGCAGTTCTTC. Translated: CASSQNSGRADNEQFF.

This clonotype was seen a few times. V is TRBV12-3 or TRBV12-4 and J is TRBJ2-1; 8 bases line up with TRBD2. This CDR3 has 15 amino acids. V lost 1 base to trimming and J lost 3 bases; unmatched junction nucleotides: 2. CDR3 loop: CASSLGGTSYNEQFF. For the CDR3, the DNA is TGTGCCAGCAGTTTAGGGGGGACTAGCTACAATGAGCAGTTCTTC.

The chain has TRBV13 and TRBJ2-3, with D hard to call. This CDR3 comprises 11 residues. Germline CDR1 is PRHDT and CDR2 is FYEKMQ (reference sequence). The germline V and J ends were trimmed by 5 bases and 5 bases, with 5 bases remaining between them. Here the CDR3 DNA reads TGTGCCAGCAGCCGAGAAGATACGCAGTATTTT. It is translated as CASSREDTQYF.

CDR3 amino acids: CATARGPQETQYF. The CDR3 DNA reads as TGTGCCACCGCCCGGGGTCCACAAGAGACCCAGTACTTC. The chain couples TRBV7-6 to TRBJ2-5; the D gene is possibly TRBD2 (5 bases). The CDR3 has 13 residues. Trimming cost V 10 bases and J 2 bases, with 14 bases left between them. The germline V gene has CDR1 SGHVS and CDR2 FNYEAQ.

The chain links TRBV5-1 to TRBJ2-1; 7 bases map to TRBD2. Germline lookup yields CDR1 SGHRS and CDR2 YFSETQ. The ends lost 5 bases at V and 0 bases at J; junction bases unmatched: 11. The CDR3 contains 17 residues. The chain's CDR3 is CASSQSRAGFSYNEQFF. For the CDR3, the DNA is TGCGCCAGCAGTCAAAGTAGAGCGGGATTCTCCTACAATGAGCAGTTCTTC.

This clonotype occurred many times. The rearrangement joins TRBV7-6 to TRBJ1-1; perhaps TRBD1 as D (6 bases). The germline V gene encodes CDR1 SGHVS and CDR2 FNYEAQ. This CDR3 region has 14 residues. V dropped 5 bases and J dropped 5 bases, with 15 bases sitting between them. For the CDR3, the DNA is TGTGCCAGCAGCATCCTACAGGGAGGAACTGAAGCTTTCTTT. Its translation: CASSILQGGTEAFF.

This clonotype came up many times. The chain has TRBV6-5 and TRBJ1-6, with no clear D. The CDR3 runs 13 residues. Trimming removed 0 bases at V and 10 bases at J, with 7 bases between. The germline gives CDR1 MNHEY, CDR2 SVGAGI. CDR3 sequence reads: CASSYSPQSPLHF. CDR3 in DNA: TGTGCCAGCAGTTACTCTCCGCAATCACCCCTCCACTTT.